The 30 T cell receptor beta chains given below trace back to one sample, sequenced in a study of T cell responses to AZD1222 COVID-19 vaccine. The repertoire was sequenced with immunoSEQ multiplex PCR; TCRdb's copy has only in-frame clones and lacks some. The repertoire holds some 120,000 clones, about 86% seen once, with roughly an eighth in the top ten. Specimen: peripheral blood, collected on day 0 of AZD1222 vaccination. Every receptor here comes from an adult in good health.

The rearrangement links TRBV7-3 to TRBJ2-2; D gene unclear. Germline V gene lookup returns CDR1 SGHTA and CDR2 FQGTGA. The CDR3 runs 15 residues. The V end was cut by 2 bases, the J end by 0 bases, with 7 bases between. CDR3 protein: CASSLVAANTGELFF. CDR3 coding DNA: TGTGCCAGCAGCTTAGTTGCGGCGAACACCGGGGAGCTGTTTTTT.

The CDR3 reads CASSVGTGISGNTIYF. The CDR3, as DNA: TGTGCCAGCAGCGTTGGGACGGGAATCTCTGGAAACACCATATATTTT. The V call is TRBV2, the J call TRBJ1-3; tentatively, D is TRBD1 (5 bases). Germline values: CDR1 SNHLY, CDR2 FYNNEI. The length of the CDR3 is 16 residues. Trimming shortened V by 6 bases and J by 0 bases, and 15 bases separated the two germline ends. The full variable domain, its missing parts supplied by reference TRBV2 and TRBJ1-3, is EPEVTQTPSHQVTQMGQEVILRCVPISNHLYFYWYRQILGQKVEFLVSFYNNEISEKSEIFDDQFSVERPDGSNFTLKIRSTKLEDSAMYFCASSVGTGISGNTIYFGEGSWLTVV.

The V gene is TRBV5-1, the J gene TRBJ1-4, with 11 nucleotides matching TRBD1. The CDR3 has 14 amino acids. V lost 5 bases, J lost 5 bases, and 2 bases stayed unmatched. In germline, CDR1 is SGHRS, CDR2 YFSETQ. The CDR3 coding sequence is TGCGCCAGCAGAAGGGACAGGGGGAATGAAAAACTGTTTTTT. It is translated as CASRRDRGNEKLFF.

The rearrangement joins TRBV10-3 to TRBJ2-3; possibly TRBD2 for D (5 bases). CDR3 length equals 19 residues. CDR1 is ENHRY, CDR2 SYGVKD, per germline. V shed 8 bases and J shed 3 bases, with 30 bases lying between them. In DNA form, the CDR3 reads TGTGCCATCGCGCCACTAGTATATGAGACCCGCCGGGTGACAGATACGCAGTATTTT. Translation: CAIAPLVYETRRVTDTQYF.

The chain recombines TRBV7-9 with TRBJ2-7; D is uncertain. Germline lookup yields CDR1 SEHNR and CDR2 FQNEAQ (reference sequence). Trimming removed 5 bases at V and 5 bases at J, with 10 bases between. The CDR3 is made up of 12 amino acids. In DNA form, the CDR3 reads TGTGCCAGCAGCGTTTTGTGGGACGAGCAGTACTTC. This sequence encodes CASSVLWDEQYF.

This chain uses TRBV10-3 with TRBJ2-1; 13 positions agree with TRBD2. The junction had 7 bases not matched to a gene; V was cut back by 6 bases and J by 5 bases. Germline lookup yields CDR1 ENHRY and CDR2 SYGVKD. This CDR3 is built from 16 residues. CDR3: CAIRITGTSGDNEQFF. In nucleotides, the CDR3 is TGTGCCATCAGAATAACCGGGACTAGCGGGGACAATGAGCAGTTCTTC.

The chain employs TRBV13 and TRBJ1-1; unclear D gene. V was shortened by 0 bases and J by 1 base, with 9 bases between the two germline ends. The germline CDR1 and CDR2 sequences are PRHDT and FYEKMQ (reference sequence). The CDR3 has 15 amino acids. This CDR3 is CASSLGEGRNTEAFF. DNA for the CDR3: TGTGCCAGCAGCTTAGGGGAGGGTAGGAACACTGAAGCTTTCTTT.

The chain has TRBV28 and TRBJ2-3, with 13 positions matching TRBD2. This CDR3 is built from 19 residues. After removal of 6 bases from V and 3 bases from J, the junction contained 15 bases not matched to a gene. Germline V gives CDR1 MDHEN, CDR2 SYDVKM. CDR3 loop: CASSLGAIGLAGVTDTQYF. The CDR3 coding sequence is TGTGCCAGCAGCCTGGGGGCGATAGGACTAGCGGGAGTTACAGATACGCAGTATTTT.

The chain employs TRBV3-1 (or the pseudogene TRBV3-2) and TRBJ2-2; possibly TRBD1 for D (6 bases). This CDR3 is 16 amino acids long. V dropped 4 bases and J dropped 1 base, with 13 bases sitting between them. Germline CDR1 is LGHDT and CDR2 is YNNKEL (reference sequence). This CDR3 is CASSPPPGENTGELFF. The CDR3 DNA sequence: TGTGCCAGCAGCCCACCCCCAGGGGAGAACACCGGGGAGCTGTTTTTT.

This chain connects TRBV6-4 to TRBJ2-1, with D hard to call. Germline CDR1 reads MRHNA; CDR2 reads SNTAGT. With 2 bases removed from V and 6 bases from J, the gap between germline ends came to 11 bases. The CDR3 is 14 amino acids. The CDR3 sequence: CASSDLRTPNEQFF. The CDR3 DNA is TGTGCCAGCAGTGACCTTCGCACCCCCAATGAGCAGTTCTTC.

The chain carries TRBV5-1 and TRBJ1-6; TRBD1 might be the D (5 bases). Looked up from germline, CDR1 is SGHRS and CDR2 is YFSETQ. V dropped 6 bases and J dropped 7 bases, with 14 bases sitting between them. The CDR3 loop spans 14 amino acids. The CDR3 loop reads CASTPGAGNSPLHF. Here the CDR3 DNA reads TGCGCCAGCACCCCCGGGGCCGGGAATTCACCCCTCCACTTT.

The CDR3 loop reads CATSIGINTEAFF. CDR3 sequence (DNA): TGTGCCACCAGTATTGGGATAAACACTGAAGCTTTCTTT. The genes are TRBV15 and TRBJ1-1, with D hard to call. The V gene's germline CDR1 is LNHNV and CDR2 YYDKDF (reference sequence). V was pared by 6 bases and J by 2 bases, with 10 bases between. The CDR3 extends over 13 amino acids.

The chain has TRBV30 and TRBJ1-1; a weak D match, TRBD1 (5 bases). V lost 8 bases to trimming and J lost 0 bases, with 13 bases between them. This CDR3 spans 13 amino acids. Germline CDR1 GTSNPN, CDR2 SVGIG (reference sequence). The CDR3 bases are TGTGCCGGAGACAGCAGTATGAACACTGAAGCTTTCTTT. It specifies CAGDSSMNTEAFF.

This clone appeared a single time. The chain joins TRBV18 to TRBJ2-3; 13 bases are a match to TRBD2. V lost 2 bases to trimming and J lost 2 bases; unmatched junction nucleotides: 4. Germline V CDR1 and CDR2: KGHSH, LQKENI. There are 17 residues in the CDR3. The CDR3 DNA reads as TGTGCCAGCTCACCAGATGGGACTAGCGGGATCACAGATACGCAGTATTTT. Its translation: CASSPDGTSGITDTQYF.

The CDR3 reads CAISEARGLEGYTF. DNA of the CDR3: TGTGCCATCAGTGAAGCCAGGGGCCTAGAGGGCTACACCTTC. This sequence joins TRBV10-3 and TRBJ1-2; a weak D match, TRBD1 (6 bases). Trimming took 3 bases from V and 8 from J, leaving 16 bases between them. In germline, CDR1 is ENHRY, CDR2 SYGVKD. CDR3 length: 14 residues.

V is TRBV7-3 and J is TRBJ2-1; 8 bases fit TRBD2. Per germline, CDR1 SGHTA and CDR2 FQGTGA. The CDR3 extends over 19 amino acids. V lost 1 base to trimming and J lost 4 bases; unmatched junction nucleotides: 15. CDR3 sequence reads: CASSLNPGGPLAAYNEQFF. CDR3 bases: TGTGCCAGCAGCTTAAACCCTGGGGGCCCACTAGCGGCGTACAATGAGCAGTTCTTC.

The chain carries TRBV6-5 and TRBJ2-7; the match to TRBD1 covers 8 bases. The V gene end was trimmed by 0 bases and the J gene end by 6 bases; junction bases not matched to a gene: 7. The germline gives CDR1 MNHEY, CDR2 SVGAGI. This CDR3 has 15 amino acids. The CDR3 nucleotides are TGTGCCAGCAGTTACTCGTTCGGACAGGGCCTCGAGCAGTACTTC. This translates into CASSYSFGQGLEQYF.

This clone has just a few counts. CDR3 protein: CASSLLGQGAGNTIYF. The CDR3 DNA is TGTGCCAGCAGCTTGTTGGGACAGGGGGCAGGAAACACCATATATTTT. The chain employs TRBV5-4 and TRBJ1-3; TRBD1 aligns across 12 bases. With V trimmed by 1 base and J by 4 bases, 3 bases remained unmatched. The CDR3 length is 16 residues. Germline V gene data show CDR1 as SGHNT and CDR2 as YYREEE (reference sequence).

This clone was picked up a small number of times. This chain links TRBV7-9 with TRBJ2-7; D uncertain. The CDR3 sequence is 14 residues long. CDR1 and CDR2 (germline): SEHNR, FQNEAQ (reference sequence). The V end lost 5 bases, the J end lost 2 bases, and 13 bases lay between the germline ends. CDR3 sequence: CASSQERRTYEQYF. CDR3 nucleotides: TGTGCCAGCAGCCAGGAGCGCAGGACCTACGAGCAGTACTTC.

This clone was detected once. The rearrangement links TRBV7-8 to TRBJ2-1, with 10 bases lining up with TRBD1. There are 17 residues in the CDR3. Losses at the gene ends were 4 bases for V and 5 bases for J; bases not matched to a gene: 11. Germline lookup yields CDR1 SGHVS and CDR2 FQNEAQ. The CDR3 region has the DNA TGTGCCAGCAGCTACAATCCAGACAGGGGGCGGAACAATGAGCAGTTCTTC. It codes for CASSYNPDRGRNNEQFF.

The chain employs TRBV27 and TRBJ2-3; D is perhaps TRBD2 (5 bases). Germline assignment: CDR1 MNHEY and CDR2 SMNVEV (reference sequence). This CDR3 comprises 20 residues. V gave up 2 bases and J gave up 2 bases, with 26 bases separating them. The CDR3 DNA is TGTGCCAGCAGTTTAACGTTTGACGATTCGGGGAGTCGGGACACAGATACGCAGTATTTT. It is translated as CASSLTFDDSGSRDTDTQYF.

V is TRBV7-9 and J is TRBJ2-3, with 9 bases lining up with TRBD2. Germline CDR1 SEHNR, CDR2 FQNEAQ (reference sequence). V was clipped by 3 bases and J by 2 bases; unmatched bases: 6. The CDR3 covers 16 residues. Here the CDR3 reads CASSFGGRALTDTQYF. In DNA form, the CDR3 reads TGTGCCAGCAGCTTTGGCGGGAGGGCCCTCACAGATACGCAGTATTTT.

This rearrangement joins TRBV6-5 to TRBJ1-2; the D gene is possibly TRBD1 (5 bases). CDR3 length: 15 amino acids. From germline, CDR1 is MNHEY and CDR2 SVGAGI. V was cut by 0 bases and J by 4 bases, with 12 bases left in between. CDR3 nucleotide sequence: TGTGCCAGCAGTTACTCGGCAGGGAAAGGCTATGGCTACACCTTC. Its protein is CASSYSAGKGYGYTF.

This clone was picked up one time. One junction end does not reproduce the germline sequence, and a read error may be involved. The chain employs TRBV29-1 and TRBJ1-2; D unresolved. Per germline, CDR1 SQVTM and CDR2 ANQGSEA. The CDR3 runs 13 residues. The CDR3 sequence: CSVEDGRSYDYTF. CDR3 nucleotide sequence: TGCAGCGTTGAAGACGGTAGGAGCTATGACTACACCTTC.

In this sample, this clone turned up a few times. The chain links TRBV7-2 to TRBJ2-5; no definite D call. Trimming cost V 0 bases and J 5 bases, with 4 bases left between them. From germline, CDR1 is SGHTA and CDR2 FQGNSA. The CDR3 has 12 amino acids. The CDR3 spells CASSLASETQYF. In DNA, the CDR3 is TGTGCCAGCAGCTTAGCGTCCGAGACCCAGTACTTC.

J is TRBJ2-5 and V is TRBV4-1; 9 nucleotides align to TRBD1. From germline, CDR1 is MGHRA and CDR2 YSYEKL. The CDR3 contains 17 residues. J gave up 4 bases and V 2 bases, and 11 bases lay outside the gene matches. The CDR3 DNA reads TGCGCCAGCAGCCAAACACACCCGGGACAGGGAGGAGAGACCCAGTACTTC. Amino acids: CASSQTHPGQGGETQYF.

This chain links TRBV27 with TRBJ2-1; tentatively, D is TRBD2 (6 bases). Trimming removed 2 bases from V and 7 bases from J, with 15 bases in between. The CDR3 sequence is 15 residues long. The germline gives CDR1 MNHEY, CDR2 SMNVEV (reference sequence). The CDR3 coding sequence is TGTGCCAGCAGTTTAACGGGAGAGGCTAGGAATGAGCAGTTCTTC. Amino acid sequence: CASSLTGEARNEQFF.

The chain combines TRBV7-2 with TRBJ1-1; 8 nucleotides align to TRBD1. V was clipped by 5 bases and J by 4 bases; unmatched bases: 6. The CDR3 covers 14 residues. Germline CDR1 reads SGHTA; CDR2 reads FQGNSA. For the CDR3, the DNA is TGTGCCAGCAGCACCCGCACAGGGGGCACTGAAGCTTTCTTT. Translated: CASSTRTGGTEAFF.

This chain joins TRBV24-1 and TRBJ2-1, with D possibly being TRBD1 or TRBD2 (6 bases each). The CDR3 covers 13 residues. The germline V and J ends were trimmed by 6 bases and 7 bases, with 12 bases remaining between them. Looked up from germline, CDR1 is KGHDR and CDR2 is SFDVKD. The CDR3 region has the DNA TGTGCCACCAGTCCCGGGGGCTTGAATGAGCAGTTCTTC. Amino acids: CATSPGGLNEQFF.

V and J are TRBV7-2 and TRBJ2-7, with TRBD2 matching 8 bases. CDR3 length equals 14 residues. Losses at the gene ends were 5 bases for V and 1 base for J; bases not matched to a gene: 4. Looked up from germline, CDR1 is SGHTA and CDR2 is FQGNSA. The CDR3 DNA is TGTGCCAGCAGCACCAGCGGGGGATCCTACGAGCAGTACTTC. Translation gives CASSTSGGSYEQYF.